The 24 T cell receptor beta chains given below trace back to one sample, sequenced in a study of T cells in tuberculosis (dated by TCRdb to the late 2010s). The method behind the library was the immunoSEQ multiplex PCR assay. Entries here come from immuneACCESS through TCRdb and include only in-frame sequences with V and J called. Some clones fail to appear in such tables; in the studies checked, an unresolved V gene covers under half of the shortfall, and the cause of the remainder is unknown. Here the sample has more than 40,000 clones; about 94% occur a single time. About 2% of the sample is taken by the ten largest. Sequencing was performed on PBMCs. Receptors originate from a donor between 10 and 35 years old with latent tuberculosis or without tuberculosis infection. Some clones in this sample may be carry-over from other donors' samples.

V is TRBV4-1 and J is TRBJ1-1; D unresolved. This CDR3 is built from 16 residues. Deletions cut 1 base from V and 3 bases from J, with 15 bases between. The germline V gene encodes CDR1 MGHRA and CDR2 YSYEKL. The CDR3 DNA reads as TGCGCCAGCAGCCAAGGTCTCCCGGGTGTTGACACTGAAGCTTTCTTT. Translation gives CASSQGLPGVDTEAFF.

J is TRBJ2-1 and V is TRBV25-1; TRBD2 agrees at 14 bases. Losses at the gene ends were 7 bases for V and 8 bases for J; bases not matched to a gene: 4. The CDR3 contains 14 residues. In germline, CDR1 is MGHDK, CDR2 SYGVNS. The CDR3 loop reads CASTPTSGRDEQFF. DNA of the CDR3: TGTGCCAGCACTCCGACTAGCGGGAGGGATGAGCAGTTCTTC. The variable domain in full, with the rest retrieved from reference TRBV25-1 and TRBJ2-1, is EADIYQTPRYLVIGTGKKITLECSQTMGHDKMYWYQQDPGMELHLIHYSYGVNSTEKGDLSSESTVSRIRTEHFPLTLESARPSHTSQYLCASTPTSGRDEQFFGPGTRLTVL.

This chain uses TRBV29-1 with TRBJ2-5, with 10 bases matching TRBD1. V shed 4 bases, J shed 5 bases, and the junction held 10 bases outside the gene matches. The CDR3 consists of 15 residues. Germline loops: CDR1 SQVTM, CDR2 ANQGSEA. This chain's CDR3 is CSVAGTGVVRETQYF. CDR3 in DNA: TGCAGCGTTGCCGGGACAGGGGTTGTCCGGGAGACCCAGTACTTC.

The V call is TRBV5-1, the J call TRBJ2-5, with a tentative D call TRBD1 (5 bases). The end of the DNA aligns better with TRBJ2-7, so the J call may be wrong. The CDR3 contains 14 residues. Per germline, CDR1 SGHRS and CDR2 YFSETQ. The CDR3 coding sequence is TGCGCCAGCAGCCCTGGACACAACCCCTACGAGCAGTACTTC. Encoded protein: CASSPGHNPYEQYF.

The chain joins TRBV11-2 to TRBJ2-1, with D unclear. There are 15 residues in the CDR3. The ends were cut back, 5 bases at V and 5 bases at J, with 16 bases in the middle. Germline-derived CDR1 and CDR2 are SGHAT and FQNNGV. The chain's CDR3 is CASSLNVGANNEQFF. Here the CDR3 DNA reads TGTGCCAGCAGCCTGAACGTCGGAGCGAACAATGAGCAGTTCTTC. The whole variable domain, remainder taken from reference TRBV11-2 and TRBJ2-1, is EAGVAQSPRYKIIEKRQSVAFWCNPISGHATLYWYQQILGQGPKLLIQFQNNGVVDDSQLPKDRFSAERLKGVDSTLKIQPAKLEDSAVYLCASSLNVGANNEQFFGPGTRLTVL.

V and J are TRBV4-1 and TRBJ2-7; 7 nucleotides align to TRBD1. Losses at the gene ends were 4 bases for V and 4 bases for J; bases not matched to a gene: 10. There are 15 residues in the CDR3. CDR1 is MGHRA, CDR2 YSYEKL, per germline. CDR3 coding DNA: TGCGCCAGCAGCCGAGAAAGAGGGGGCGTTTACGAGCAGTACTTC. Protein sequence: CASSRERGGVYEQYF.

The chain couples TRBV13 to TRBJ2-7; a weak D match, TRBD1 (6 bases). The ends were cut back, 5 bases at V and 3 bases at J, with 14 bases in the middle. The germline V gene has CDR1 PRHDT and CDR2 FYEKMQ (reference sequence). The CDR3 contains 14 residues. The CDR3 is CASSNRDNLYEQYF. The CDR3 nucleotides read TGTGCCAGCAGCAACCGGGACAACCTCTACGAGCAGTACTTC.

This clone was seen just once. The rearrangement uses TRBV7-9 and TRBJ1-2; 7 bases are shared with TRBD1. CDR3 length: 13 residues. Germline V gene sequence: CDR1 SEHNR, CDR2 FQNEAQ (reference sequence). The junction had 12 bases not matched to a gene; V was cut back by 10 bases and J by 7 bases. This CDR3 is CAIPPRQGAGYTF. CDR3 nucleotides: TGTGCCATCCCACCTAGACAGGGCGCTGGCTACACCTTC. The variable domain in full, completed from reference TRBV7-9 and TRBJ1-2, reads DTGVSQNPRHKITKRGQNVTFRCDPISEHNRLYWYRQTLGQGPEFLTYFQNEAQLEKSRLLSDRFSAERPKGSFSTLEIQRTEQGDSAMYLCAIPPRQGAGYTFGSGTRLTVV.

The chain uses TRBV7-9 and TRBJ1-3; no definite D call. Germline V lookup: CDR1 SEHNR, CDR2 FQNEAQ (reference sequence). This CDR3 has 13 amino acids. V lost 5 bases and J 8 bases, leaving 13 bases between the germline ends. The CDR3 bases are TGTGCCAGCAGCCCACAGCTACACCACACCATATATTTT. Its translation is CASSPQLHHTIYF.

The V gene is TRBV21-1, the J gene TRBJ1-4; the DNA was not compared with TRBD1, the D call given in the table. TRBV21-1 is annotated as a pseudogene. This CDR3 has 16 residues. The CDR3 DNA reads as TGTGCCAGCAGCGGGGGACGTGGGACATCTAATGAAAAACTGTTTTTT. This translates into CASSGGRGTSNEKLFF.

The chain employs TRBV4-1 and TRBJ2-7, with 9 bases lining up with TRBD2. The length of the CDR3 is 15 residues. With V trimmed by 3 bases and J by 3 bases, 6 bases remained unmatched. Looked up from germline, CDR1 is MGHRA and CDR2 is YSYEKL. CDR3 sequence reads: CASSQEAGGYYEQYF. The CDR3 DNA is TGCGCCAGCAGCCAGGAAGCGGGAGGCTACTACGAGCAGTACTTC.

The V and J genes are TRBV19 and TRBJ2-7; 11 bases fit TRBD1. Germline CDR1 and CDR2: LNHDA and SQIVND (reference sequence). The CDR3 length is 14 residues. After removal of 6 bases from V and 3 bases from J, the junction contained 4 bases not matched to a gene. The CDR3 spells CASSQDRGHYEQYF. Here the CDR3 DNA reads TGTGCCAGTAGCCAGGACAGGGGGCACTACGAGCAGTACTTC.

V is TRBV27 and J is TRBJ2-5, with D possibly being TRBD2 (5 bases). V lost 5 bases, J lost 7 bases, and 17 bases lay in between. The germline V gene encodes CDR1 MNHEY and CDR2 SMNVEV (reference sequence). This CDR3 is built from 14 residues. The chain's CDR3 is CASSATGYGRTQYF. Here the CDR3 DNA reads TGTGCCAGCAGTGCGACGGGGTATGGGAGGACCCAGTACTTC.

The chain carries TRBV5-1 and TRBJ1-1; D is ambiguous. CDR1 SGHRS and CDR2 YFSETQ come from the germline V gene. This CDR3 comprises 17 residues. V lost 0 bases to trimming and J lost 0 bases, with 15 bases between them. CDR3 sequence: CASSLERSRGLNTEAFF. The CDR3 DNA sequence: TGCGCCAGCAGCTTGGAAAGGAGTAGAGGTCTGAACACTGAAGCTTTCTTT.

The chain has TRBV5-1 and TRBJ1-1, with 8 nucleotides matching TRBD1. Trimming at V came to 0 bases and at J to 7 bases, leaving 8 bases not matched to a gene. CDR1 SGHRS and CDR2 YFSETQ come from the germline V gene. The CDR3 is made up of 15 amino acids. CDR3 loop: CASSLADRVGSEAFF. The CDR3 region has the DNA TGCGCCAGCAGCTTGGCGGACAGGGTAGGTAGTGAAGCTTTCTTT.

The rearrangement links TRBV4-3 to TRBJ2-7, with 9 bases lining up with TRBD1. CDR3 size: 16 residues. J lost 1 base, V lost 5 bases, and 9 bases had no gene match. In germline, CDR1 is LGHNA, CDR2 YSLEER. CDR3 region: CASSARTGTGSYEQYF. The CDR3 DNA sequence: TGCGCCAGCAGCGCGCGGACCGGGACAGGGTCCTACGAGCAGTACTTC.

This clone showed up just a few times. V usage is TRBV4-3 and J usage is TRBJ2-3; 8 bases fit TRBD1. The CDR3 sequence is 14 residues long. V shed 4 bases and J 5 bases; nucleotides not matched to a gene: 5. Germline V gene lookup returns CDR1 LGHNA and CDR2 YSLEER. The CDR3, as DNA: TGCGCCAGCAGCCCGGGACAGGAAGAAGATACGCAGTATTTT. Encoded protein: CASSPGQEEDTQYF.

This chain uses TRBV7-2 with TRBJ2-7, with 7 nucleotides matching TRBD1. The CDR3 has 14 amino acids. With V trimmed by 4 bases and J by 3 bases, 6 bases remained unmatched. The germline V gene has CDR1 SGHTA and CDR2 FQGNSA. The CDR3 nucleotides read TGTGCCAGCAGCTCGGACAGGTGGGTCTACGAGCAGTACTTC. Its protein product is CASSSDRWVYEQYF.

This clone has a single count. The genes are TRBV6-5 and TRBJ2-6, with D hard to call. The CDR3 has 13 residues. Germline CDR1 and CDR2: MNHEY and SVGAGI. Trimming left V 8 bases short and J 3 bases short, with 8 bases between. Written as DNA, the CDR3 is TGTGCCAGCGAGAGAAGTGGGGCCAACGTCCTGACTTTC. Translating gives CASERSGANVLTF.

The gene calls are TRBV9 and TRBJ1-2; perhaps TRBD1 as D (5 bases). Germline V lookup: CDR1 SGDLS, CDR2 YYNGEE. The CDR3 is 13 amino acids. V was trimmed by 7 bases and J by 4 bases, leaving 14 bases between them. The CDR3 DNA reads as TGTGCCAGCGGAGACAGAGCTCGCTATGGCTACACCTTC. It encodes CASGDRARYGYTF.

This chain uses TRBV25-1 with TRBJ1-5, with 11 bases that match TRBD1. The CDR3 is 14 residues long. CDR1 is MGHDK and CDR2 is SYGVNS in the germline V gene. V shed 5 bases, J shed 6 bases, and the junction held 3 bases outside the gene matches. Here the CDR3 reads CASSRGTGGQPQHF. The CDR3 DNA sequence: TGTGCCAGCAGTAGAGGGACAGGGGGTCAGCCCCAGCATTTT.

The chain uses TRBV7-2 and TRBJ1-2; D ambiguous. From germline, CDR1 is SGHTA and CDR2 FQGNSA. The CDR3 consists of 14 residues. The V and J ends lost 0 bases and 8 bases respectively, with 13 bases between them. The CDR3 reads CASSLATEVGGYTF. The DNA of the CDR3 is TGTGCCAGCAGCTTAGCGACGGAGGTAGGCGGCTACACCTTC.

J is TRBJ2-6 and V is TRBV7-8; D is unresolved. The V end lost 1 base, the J end lost 2 bases, and 6 bases lay between the germline ends. CDR1 SGHVS and CDR2 FQNEAQ come from the germline V gene. The CDR3 contains 15 residues. The CDR3 is CASSLGSAGANVLTF. For the CDR3, the DNA is TGTGCCAGCAGCTTAGGCAGCGCTGGGGCCAACGTCCTGACTTTC.

The rearrangement links TRBV7-7 to TRBJ1-1; D is possibly TRBD1 (5 bases). The germline V gene has CDR1 SSHAT and CDR2 FNYEAQ (reference sequence). The CDR3 totals 13 residues. The V and J ends lost 2 bases and 4 bases respectively, with 8 bases between them. CDR3 bases: TGTGCCAGCAGCTTAAGGAGGGGCACTGAAGCTTTCTTT. This translates into CASSLRRGTEAFF.